This TCR beta chain originates from a study of PD-1 blockade in classical Hodgkin lymphoma. Turning to this clone: Its cognate antigen is unknown.

Here immunoSEQ multiplex PCR was the method, and the copy in TCRdb shows in-frame clones only, minus some. Of 23,000 or so clones in the sample, 70% to 80% were seen once. Germline V gives CDR1 MDHEN, CDR2 SYDVKM. The CDR3 length is 14 residues. The junction had 3 bases not matched to a gene; V was cut back by 4 bases and J by 1 base. Time point here: cycle 4 day 1 (C4D1), after five to seven weeks of nivolumab. Relapse after autologous stem cell transplantation occurred in every patient, and brentuximab vedotin exposure varied. Study-wide results and caveats: The authors excluded patients who started nivolumab under 1 year after ASCT. TCR diversity rose significantly by C4D1 in CD4+ but not CD8+ cells. Healthy donors reportedly exceeded newly diagnosed patients in baseline TCR diversity.

This clonotype was sampled from a human donor with classical Hodgkin lymphoma. Here the sequenced sample was peripheral blood mononuclear cells (PBMCs), taken before the fourth cycle of nivolumab. This rearrangement joins TRBV28 to TRBJ1-1; 7 positions agree with TRBD1. This CDR3 reads CASSSGGTNTEAFF. The CDR3 region has the DNA TGTGCCAGCAGTTCAGGGGGGACGAACACTGAAGCTTTCTTT.